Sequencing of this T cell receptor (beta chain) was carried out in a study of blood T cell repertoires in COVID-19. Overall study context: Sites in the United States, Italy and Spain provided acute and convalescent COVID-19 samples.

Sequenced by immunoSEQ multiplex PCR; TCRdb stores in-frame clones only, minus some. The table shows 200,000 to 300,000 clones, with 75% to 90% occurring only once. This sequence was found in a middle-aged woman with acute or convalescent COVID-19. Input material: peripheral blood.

CDR3 DNA: TGTGCCAGCAGCCAAGGACACTATAGCAATCAGCCCCAGCATTTT. It is translated as CASSQGHYSNQPQHF. This chain links TRBV5-8 with TRBJ1-5; possibly TRBD1 for D (5 bases). Trimming stripped 4 bases from V and 0 bases from J, with 11 bases between. This CDR3 is 15 amino acids long. The germline V gene has CDR1 SGHTS and CDR2 YDEGEE.